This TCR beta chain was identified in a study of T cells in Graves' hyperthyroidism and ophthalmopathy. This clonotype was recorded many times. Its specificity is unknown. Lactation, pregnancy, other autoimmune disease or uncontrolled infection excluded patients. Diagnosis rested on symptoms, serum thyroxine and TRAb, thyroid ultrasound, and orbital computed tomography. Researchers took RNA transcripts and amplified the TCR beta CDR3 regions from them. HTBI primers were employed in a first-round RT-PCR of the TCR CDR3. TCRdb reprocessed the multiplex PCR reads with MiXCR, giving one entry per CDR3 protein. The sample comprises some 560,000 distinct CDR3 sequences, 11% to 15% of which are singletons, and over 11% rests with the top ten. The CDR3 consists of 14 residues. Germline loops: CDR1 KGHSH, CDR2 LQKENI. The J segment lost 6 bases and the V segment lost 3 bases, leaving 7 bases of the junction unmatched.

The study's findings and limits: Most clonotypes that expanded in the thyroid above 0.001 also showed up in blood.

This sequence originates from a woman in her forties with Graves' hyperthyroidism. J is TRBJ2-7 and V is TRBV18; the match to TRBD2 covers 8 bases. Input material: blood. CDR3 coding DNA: TGTGCCAGCTCACCGGAGCGGGAGAGGGGCGAGCAGTACTTC. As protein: CASSPERERGEQYF. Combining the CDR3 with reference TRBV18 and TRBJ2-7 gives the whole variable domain NAGVMQNPRHLVRRRGQEARLRCSPMKGHSHVYWYRQLPEEGLKFMVYLQKENIIDESGMPKERFSAEFPKEGPSILRIQQVVRGDSAAYFCASSPERERGEQYFGPGTRLTVT.